Below are 18 T cell receptor beta chains sequenced from a single sample in a study of T cells expressing NK-cell markers. No DNA is given; TCRdb re-called the 5' RACE reads and lists each CDR3 protein once. This table lists more than 250,000 distinct CDR3 sequences. Sequenced input: blood T cells: a sorted CD56 or NKG2C T cell subset, CD4+ or CD8+ T cells, or bulk PBMC T cells (not recorded which). These receptors originate from a man aged 18 to 29 in good health.

This rearrangement joins TRBV9 to TRBJ2-7. In germline, CDR1 is SGDLS, CDR2 YYNGEE. The CDR3 contains 15 residues. CDR3 sequence: CASSVDDGSYYEQYF.

The chain combines TRBV29-1 with TRBJ2-1; the D call from TCRdb, TRBD1, cannot be confirmed without DNA. The CDR3 runs to 13 residues. CDR1 and CDR2 from the germline V gene are SQVTM and ANQGSEA. The CDR3 loop reads CSVAPGVYNEQFF.

The chain employs TRBV15 and TRBJ2-7. Germline V CDR1 and CDR2: LNHNV, YYDKDF (reference sequence). This CDR3 is 14 amino acids long. The chain's CDR3 is CATSRVGRSYEQYF.

The chain couples TRBV20-1 to TRBJ2-1; TCRdb's D gene call, TRBD2, goes unchecked for lack of DNA. The CDR3 totals 16 residues. Germline V gives CDR1 DFQATT, CDR2 SNEGSKA (reference sequence). This CDR3 reads CSARDPRTSGYNEQFF.

This chain connects TRBV7-3 to TRBJ2-7; the TCRdb call, TRBD1, lacks DNA for checking. The CDR3 covers 15 residues. Germline CDR1 and CDR2: SGHTA and FQGTGA. The CDR3 sequence: CASSLDRGSPYEQYF.

This chain uses TRBV7-2 with TRBJ2-3; TCRdb's D call, TRBD2, is unchecked because there is no DNA. CDR1 and CDR2 from the germline V gene are SGHTA and FQGNSA. The CDR3 consists of 18 residues. CDR3 residues: CASSLLLAGGPSPDTQYF.

The rearrangement uses TRBV29-1 and TRBJ1-5. The CDR3 loop spans 13 amino acids. CDR1 SQVTM and CDR2 ANQGSEA come from the germline V gene. The CDR3 protein is CSVGGYRNQPQHF.

The chain carries TRBV5-1 and TRBJ2-3; TCRdb's D call of TRBD2 is untestable without DNA. This CDR3 region has 16 residues. Looked up from germline, CDR1 is SGHRS and CDR2 is YFSETQ. CDR3 sequence reads: CASSKDLAGRTDTQYF.

The chain joins TRBV7-2 to TRBJ1-2; without DNA, the TCRdb call of TRBD1 cannot be checked. Germline CDR1 SGHTA, CDR2 FQGNSA. The CDR3 loop spans 15 amino acids. The CDR3 loop reads CASSLSGDPSYGYTF.

The chain uses TRBV19 and TRBJ2-2; TCRdb's D call, TRBD2, is unchecked because there is no DNA. The CDR3 extends over 15 amino acids. Germline V gives CDR1 LNHDA, CDR2 SQIVND (reference sequence). The CDR3 is CASSIEGLLTGELFF.

The chain recombines TRBV7-9 with TRBJ2-1; TCRdb outputs TRBD2, but without DNA this stays unchecked. The germline V gene encodes CDR1 SEHNR and CDR2 FQNEAQ (reference sequence). The length of the CDR3 is 15 residues. The chain's CDR3 is CASSSDWRSYNEQFF.

The J gene is TRBJ2-1, the V gene TRBV5-6. Germline V gene sequence: CDR1 SGHDT, CDR2 YYEEEE. This CDR3 comprises 14 residues. CDR3: CASILISSYNEQFF.

V is TRBV3-1 and J is TRBJ2-5; TCRdb lists TRBD2, though no DNA is available to test this call. There are 14 residues in the CDR3. Per the germline V gene, CDR1 is LGHDT and CDR2 is YNNKEL (reference sequence). CDR3 protein: CASIPAGGAETQYF.

The chain couples TRBV20-1 to TRBJ1-5; TCRdb designates TRBD1, a call that cannot be tested without DNA. This CDR3 is built from 12 residues. From germline, CDR1 is DFQATT and CDR2 SNEGSKA (reference sequence). This chain's CDR3 is CSAPVSNQPQHF.

The chain joins TRBV5-1 to TRBJ1-3. CDR1 and CDR2 (germline): SGHRS, YFSETQ. This CDR3 comprises 15 residues. CDR3 amino acids: CASSLEGRPGNTIYF.

The chain couples TRBV4-3 to TRBJ2-2; TCRdb designates TRBD1, a call that cannot be tested without DNA. The CDR3 runs 14 residues. CDR1 is LGHNA, CDR2 YSLEER, per germline. CDR3 sequence: CASSQGPNTGELFF.

CDR3 amino acids: CASSLAAGSNYGYTF. The V call is TRBV5-1, the J call TRBJ1-2; TCRdb's D call of TRBD1 is untestable without DNA. Germline V gene lookup returns CDR1 SGHRS and CDR2 YFSETQ. This CDR3 comprises 15 residues.

The V gene is TRBV6-2 or TRBV6-3, the J gene TRBJ2-4; the TCRdb call, TRBD1, lacks DNA for checking. Germline V gene lookup returns CDR1 MNHEY and CDR2 SVGEGT. This CDR3 has 16 amino acids. CDR3 residues: CASSSLGGMGKNIQYF.